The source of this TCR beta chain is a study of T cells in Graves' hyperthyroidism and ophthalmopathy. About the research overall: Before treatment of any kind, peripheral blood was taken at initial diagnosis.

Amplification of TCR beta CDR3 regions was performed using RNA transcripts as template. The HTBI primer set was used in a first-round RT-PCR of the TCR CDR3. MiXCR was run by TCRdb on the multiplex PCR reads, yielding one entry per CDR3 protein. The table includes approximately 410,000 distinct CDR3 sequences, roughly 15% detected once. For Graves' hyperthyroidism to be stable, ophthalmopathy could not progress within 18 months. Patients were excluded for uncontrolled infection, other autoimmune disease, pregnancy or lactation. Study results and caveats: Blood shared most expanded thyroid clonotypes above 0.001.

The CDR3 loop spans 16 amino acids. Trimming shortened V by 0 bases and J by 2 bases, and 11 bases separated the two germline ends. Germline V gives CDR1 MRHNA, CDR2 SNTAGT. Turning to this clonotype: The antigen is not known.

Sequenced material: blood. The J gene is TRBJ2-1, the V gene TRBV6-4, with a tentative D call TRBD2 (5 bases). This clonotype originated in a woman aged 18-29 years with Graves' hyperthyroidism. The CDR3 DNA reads TGTGCCAGCAGTGACTCTGACTATCCCCCCTACAATGAGCAGTTCTTC. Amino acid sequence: CASSDSDYPPYNEQFF.